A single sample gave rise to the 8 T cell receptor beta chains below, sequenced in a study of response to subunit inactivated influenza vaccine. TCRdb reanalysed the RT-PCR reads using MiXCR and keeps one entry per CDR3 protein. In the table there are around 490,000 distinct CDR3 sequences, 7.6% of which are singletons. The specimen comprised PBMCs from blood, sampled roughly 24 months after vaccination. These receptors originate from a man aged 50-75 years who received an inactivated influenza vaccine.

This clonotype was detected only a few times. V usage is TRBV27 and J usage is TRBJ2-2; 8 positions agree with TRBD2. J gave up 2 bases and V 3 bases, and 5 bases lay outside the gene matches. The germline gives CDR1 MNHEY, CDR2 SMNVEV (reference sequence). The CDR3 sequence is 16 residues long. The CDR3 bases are TGTGCCAGCAGTTTGTTTAGCGGGGTTAACACCGGGGAGCTGTTTTTT. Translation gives CASSLFSGVNTGELFF.

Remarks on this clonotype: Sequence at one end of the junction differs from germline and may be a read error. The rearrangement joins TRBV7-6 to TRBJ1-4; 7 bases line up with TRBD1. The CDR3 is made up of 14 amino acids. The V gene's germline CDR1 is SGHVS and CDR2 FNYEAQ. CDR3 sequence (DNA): TGTGCCAGCAGCCAGGACAGGTTGAGTGAAGAACTGTTTTTT. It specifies CASSQDRLSEELFF.

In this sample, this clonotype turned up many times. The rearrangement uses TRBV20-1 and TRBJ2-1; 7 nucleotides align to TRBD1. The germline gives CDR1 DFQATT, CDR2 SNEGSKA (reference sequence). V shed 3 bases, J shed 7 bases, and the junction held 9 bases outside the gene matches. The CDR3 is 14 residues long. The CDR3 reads CSARGQTGSNEQFF. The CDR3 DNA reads TGCAGTGCTAGGGGACAGACAGGGTCAAATGAGCAGTTCTTC.

The CDR3 region has the DNA TGCGCCAGCAGCTTCGGAGTCGGCGGAAACACCATATATTTT. It translates to CASSFGVGGNTIYF. The chain joins TRBV5-1 to TRBJ1-3, with D unresolved. Trimming took off 2 bases at V and 4 bases at J, with 10 bases between the two ends. This CDR3 spans 14 amino acids. CDR1 is SGHRS, CDR2 YFSETQ, per germline. Full variable domain (missing parts from reference TRBV5-1 and TRBJ1-3): KAGVTQTPRYLIKTRGQQVTLSCSPISGHRSVSWYQQTPGQGLQFLFEYFSETQRNKGNFPGRFSGRQFSNSRSEMNVSTLELGDSALYLCASSFGVGGNTIYFGEGSWLTVV.

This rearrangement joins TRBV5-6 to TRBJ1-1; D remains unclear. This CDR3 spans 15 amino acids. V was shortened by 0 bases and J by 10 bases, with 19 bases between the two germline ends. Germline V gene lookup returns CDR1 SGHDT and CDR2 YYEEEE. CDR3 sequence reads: CASSLGGSDWSPAFF. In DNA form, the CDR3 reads TGTGCCAGCAGCTTGGGTGGCAGCGATTGGAGTCCAGCTTTCTTT.

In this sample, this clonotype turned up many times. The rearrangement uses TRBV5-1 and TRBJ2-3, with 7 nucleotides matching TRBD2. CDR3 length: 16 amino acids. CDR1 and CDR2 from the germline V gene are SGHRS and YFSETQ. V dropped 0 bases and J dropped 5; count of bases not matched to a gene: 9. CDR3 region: CASSLALAGAGDTQYF. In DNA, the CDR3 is TGCGCCAGCAGCTTGGCCCTGGCGGGAGCGGGAGATACGCAGTATTTT.

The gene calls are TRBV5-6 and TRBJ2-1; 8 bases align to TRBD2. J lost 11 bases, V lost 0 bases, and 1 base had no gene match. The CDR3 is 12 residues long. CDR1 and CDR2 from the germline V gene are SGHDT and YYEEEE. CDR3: CASSLAGGKQFF. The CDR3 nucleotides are TGTGCCAGCAGCTTGGCGGGGGGGAAGCAGTTCTTC.

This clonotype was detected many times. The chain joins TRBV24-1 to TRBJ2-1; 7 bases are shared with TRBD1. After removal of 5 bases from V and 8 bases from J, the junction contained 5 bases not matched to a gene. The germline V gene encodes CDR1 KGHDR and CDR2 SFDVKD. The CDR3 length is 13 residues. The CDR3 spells CATSATGSDEQFF. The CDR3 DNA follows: TGTGCCACCAGTGCGACAGGGTCGGATGAGCAGTTCTTC.